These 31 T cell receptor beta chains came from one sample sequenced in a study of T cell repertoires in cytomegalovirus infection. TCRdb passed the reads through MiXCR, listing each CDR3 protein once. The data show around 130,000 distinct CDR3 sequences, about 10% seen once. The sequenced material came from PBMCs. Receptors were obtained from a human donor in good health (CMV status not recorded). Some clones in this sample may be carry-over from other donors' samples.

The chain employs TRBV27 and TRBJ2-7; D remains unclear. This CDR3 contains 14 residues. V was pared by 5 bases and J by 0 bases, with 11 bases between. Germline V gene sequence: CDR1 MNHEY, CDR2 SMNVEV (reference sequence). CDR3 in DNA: TGTGCCAGCAGTCCCTCTAGGAGCTCCTACGAGCAGTACTTC. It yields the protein CASSPSRSSYEQYF.

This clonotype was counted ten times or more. CDR3 sequence (DNA): TGTGCCAGCAGTTACCCCGGGGGGCCCGCGAACACCGGGGAGCTGTTTTTT. Amino acid sequence: CASSYPGGPANTGELFF. The chain is built from TRBV6-6 and TRBJ2-2, with D possibly matching TRBD2 (7 bases). Trimming shortened V by 2 bases and J by 0 bases, and 13 bases separated the two germline ends. The CDR3 is made up of 17 amino acids. Germline V gene lookup returns CDR1 MNHNY and CDR2 SVGAGI (reference sequence).

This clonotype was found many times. The CDR3 DNA reads as TGTGCCACCCAGGGGGGACAGCCTAATGAAAAACTGTTTTTT. Amino acid sequence: CATQGGQPNEKLFF. The gene calls are TRBV10-3 and TRBJ1-4, with TRBD1 matching over 7 bases. The CDR3 totals 14 residues. CDR1 and CDR2 from the germline V gene are ENHRY and SYGVKD. V gave up 10 bases and J gave up 3 bases; unmatched junction bases: 8.

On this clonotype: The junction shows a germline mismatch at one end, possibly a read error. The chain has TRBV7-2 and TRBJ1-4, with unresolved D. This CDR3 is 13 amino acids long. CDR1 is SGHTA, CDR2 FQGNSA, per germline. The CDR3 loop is CASSSSDNEKLFF. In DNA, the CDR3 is TGCGCCAGCAGTTCAAGCGATAATGAAAAACTGTTTTTT.

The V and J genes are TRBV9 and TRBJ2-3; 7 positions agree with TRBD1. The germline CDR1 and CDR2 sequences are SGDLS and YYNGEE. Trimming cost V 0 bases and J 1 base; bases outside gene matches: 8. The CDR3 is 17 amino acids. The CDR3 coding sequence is TGTGCCAGCAGCGTAGACAGGGGACCCTGGCGCACAGATACGCAGTATTTT. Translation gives CASSVDRGPWRTDTQYF.

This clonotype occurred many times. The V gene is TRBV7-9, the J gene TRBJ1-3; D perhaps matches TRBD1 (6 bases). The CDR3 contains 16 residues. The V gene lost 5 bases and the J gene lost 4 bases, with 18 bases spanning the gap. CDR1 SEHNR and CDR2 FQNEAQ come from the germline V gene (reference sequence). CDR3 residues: CASSQGRGTTGNTIYF. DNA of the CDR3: TGTGCCAGCAGCCAAGGAAGGGGGACAACGGGAAACACCATATATTTT.

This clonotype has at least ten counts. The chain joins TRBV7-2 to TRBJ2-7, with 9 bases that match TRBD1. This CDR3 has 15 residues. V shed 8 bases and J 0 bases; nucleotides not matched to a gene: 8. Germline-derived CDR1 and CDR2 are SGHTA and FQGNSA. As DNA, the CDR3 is TGTGCCAGCGGCCTCGGGACAGGGAACTCCTACGAGCAGTACTTC. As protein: CASGLGTGNSYEQYF.

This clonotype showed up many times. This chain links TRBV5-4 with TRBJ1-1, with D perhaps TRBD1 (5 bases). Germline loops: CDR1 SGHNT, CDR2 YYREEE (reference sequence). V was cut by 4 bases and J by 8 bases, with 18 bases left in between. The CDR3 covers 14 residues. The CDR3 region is CASSAGATKGEAFF. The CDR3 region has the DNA TGTGCCAGCAGCGCCGGGGCCACCAAGGGGGAAGCTTTCTTT.

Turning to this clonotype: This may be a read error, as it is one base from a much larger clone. CDR3 nucleotide sequence: TGTGCCAGCAGTGAAGCGCGTCGGGGGCGCGCAGATACGCAGTATTTT. Translation gives CASSEARRGRADTQYF. J is TRBJ2-3 and V is TRBV2, with D possibly being TRBD1 or TRBD2 (6 bases each). CDR1 and CDR2 (germline): SNHLY, FYNNEI. The CDR3 has 16 residues. V was pared by 0 bases and J by 4 bases, with 14 bases between.

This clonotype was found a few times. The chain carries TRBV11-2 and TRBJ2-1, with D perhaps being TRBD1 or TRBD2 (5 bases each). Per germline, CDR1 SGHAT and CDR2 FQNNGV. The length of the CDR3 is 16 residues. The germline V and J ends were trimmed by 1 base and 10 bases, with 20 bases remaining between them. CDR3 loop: CASSLGGGGSRLEQFF. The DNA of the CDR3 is TGTGCCAGCAGCTTAGGAGGTGGGGGTTCGAGACTCGAGCAGTTCTTC.

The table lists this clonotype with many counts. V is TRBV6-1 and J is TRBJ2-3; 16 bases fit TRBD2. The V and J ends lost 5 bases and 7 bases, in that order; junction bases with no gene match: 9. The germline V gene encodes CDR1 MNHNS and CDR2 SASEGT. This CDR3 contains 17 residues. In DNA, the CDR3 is TGTGCCAGCAGTCGCACCGGGACTAGCGGGGGGGCGAATACGCAGTATTTT. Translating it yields CASSRTGTSGGANTQYF.

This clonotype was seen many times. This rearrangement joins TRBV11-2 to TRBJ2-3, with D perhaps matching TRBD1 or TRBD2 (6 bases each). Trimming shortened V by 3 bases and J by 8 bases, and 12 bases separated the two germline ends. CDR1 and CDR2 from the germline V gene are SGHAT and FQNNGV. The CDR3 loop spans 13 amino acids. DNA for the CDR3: TGTGCCAGCAGCTTCTTGGGGGGCCGTACGCAGTATTTT. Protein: CASSFLGGRTQYF. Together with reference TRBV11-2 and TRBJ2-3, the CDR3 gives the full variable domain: EAGVAQSPRYKIIEKRQSVAFWCNPISGHATLYWYQQILGQGPKLLIQFQNNGVVDDSQLPKDRFSAERLKGVDSTLKIQPAKLEDSAVYLCASSFLGGRTQYFGPGTRLTVL.

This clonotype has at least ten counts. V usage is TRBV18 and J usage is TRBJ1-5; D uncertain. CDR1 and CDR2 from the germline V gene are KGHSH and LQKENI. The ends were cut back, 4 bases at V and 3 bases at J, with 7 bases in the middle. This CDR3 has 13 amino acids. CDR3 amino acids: CASSRSFNQPQHF. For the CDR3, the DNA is TGTGCCAGCTCACGGTCGTTCAATCAGCCCCAGCATTTT.

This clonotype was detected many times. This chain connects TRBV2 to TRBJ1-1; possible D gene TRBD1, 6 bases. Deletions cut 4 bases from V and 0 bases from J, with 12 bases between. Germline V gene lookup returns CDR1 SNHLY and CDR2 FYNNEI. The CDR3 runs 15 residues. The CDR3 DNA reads TGTGCCAGCAGTGTAGGGGGGGGGCTGAACACTGAAGCTTTCTTT. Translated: CASSVGGGLNTEAFF.

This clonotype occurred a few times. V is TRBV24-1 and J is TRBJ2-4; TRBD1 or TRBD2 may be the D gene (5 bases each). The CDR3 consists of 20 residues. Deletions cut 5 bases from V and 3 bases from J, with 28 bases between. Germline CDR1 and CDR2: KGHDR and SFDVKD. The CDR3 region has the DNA TGTGCCACCAGTGTAGAGACAGCGGACCGACAATATAGCGACAAAAACATTCAGTACTTC. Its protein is CATSVETADRQYSDKNIQYF.

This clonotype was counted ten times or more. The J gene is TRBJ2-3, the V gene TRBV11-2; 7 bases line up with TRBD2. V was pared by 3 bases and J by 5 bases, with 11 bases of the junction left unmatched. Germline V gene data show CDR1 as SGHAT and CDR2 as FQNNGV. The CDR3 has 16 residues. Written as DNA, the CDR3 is TGTGCCAGCAGCTTCCGGGACTACCAACGTCAAGATACGCAGTATTTT. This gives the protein CASSFRDYQRQDTQYF.

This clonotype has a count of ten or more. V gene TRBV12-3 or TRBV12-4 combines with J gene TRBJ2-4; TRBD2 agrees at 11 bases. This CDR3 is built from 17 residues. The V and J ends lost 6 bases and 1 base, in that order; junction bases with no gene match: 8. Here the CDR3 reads CASSQGLAGGAKNIQYF. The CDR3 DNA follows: TGTGCCAGCAGCCAAGGCCTAGCGGGGGGTGCCAAAAACATTCAGTACTTC.

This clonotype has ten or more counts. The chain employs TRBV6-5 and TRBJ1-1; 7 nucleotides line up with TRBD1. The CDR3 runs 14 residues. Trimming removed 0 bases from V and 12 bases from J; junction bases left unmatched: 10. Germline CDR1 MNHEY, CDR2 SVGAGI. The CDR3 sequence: CASSYSRAGQFTFF. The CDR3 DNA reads TGTGCCAGCAGTTACTCGAGAGCGGGACAGTTTACTTTCTTT.

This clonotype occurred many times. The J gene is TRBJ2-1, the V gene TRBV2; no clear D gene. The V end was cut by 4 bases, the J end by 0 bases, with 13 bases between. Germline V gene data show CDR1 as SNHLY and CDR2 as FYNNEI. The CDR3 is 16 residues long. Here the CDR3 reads CASSVVSRDSYNEQFF. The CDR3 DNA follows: TGTGCCAGCAGTGTAGTTTCTAGAGACTCCTACAATGAGCAGTTCTTC.

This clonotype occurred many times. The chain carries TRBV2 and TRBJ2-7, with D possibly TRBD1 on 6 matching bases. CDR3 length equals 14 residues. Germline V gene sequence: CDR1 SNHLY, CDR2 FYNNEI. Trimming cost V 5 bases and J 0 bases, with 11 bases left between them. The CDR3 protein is CASSKGQPSYEQYF. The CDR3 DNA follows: TGTGCCAGCAGTAAAGGACAGCCCTCCTACGAGCAGTACTTC.

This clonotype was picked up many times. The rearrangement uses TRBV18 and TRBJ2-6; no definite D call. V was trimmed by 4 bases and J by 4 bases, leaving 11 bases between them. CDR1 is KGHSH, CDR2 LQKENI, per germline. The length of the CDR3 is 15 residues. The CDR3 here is CASSQELGGANVLTF. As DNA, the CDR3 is TGTGCCAGCTCACAGGAGCTGGGGGGGGCCAACGTCCTGACTTTC. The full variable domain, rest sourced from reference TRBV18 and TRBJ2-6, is NAGVMQNPRHLVRRRGQEARLRCSPMKGHSHVYWYRQLPEEGLKFMVYLQKENIIDESGMPKERFSAEFPKEGPSILRIQQVVRGDSAAYFCASSQELGGANVLTFGAGSRLTVL.

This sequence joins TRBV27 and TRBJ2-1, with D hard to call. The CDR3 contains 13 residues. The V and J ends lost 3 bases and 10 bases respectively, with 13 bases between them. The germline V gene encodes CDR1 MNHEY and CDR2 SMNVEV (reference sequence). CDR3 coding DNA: TGTGCCAGCAGTTTGTACCCCGGACCCGAGCAGTTCTTC. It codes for CASSLYPGPEQFF.

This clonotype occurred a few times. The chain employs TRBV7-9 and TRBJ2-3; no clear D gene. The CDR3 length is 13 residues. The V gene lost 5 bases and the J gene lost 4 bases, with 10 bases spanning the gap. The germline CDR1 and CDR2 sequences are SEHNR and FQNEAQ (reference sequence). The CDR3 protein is CASSVTLADTQYF. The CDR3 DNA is TGTGCCAGCAGCGTGACACTGGCAGATACGCAGTATTTT. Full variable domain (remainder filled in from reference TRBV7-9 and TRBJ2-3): DTGVSQNPRHKITKRGQNVTFRCDPISEHNRLYWYRQTLGQGPEFLTYFQNEAQLEKSRLLSDRFSAERPKGSFSTLEIQRTEQGDSAMYLCASSVTLADTQYFGPGTRLTVL.

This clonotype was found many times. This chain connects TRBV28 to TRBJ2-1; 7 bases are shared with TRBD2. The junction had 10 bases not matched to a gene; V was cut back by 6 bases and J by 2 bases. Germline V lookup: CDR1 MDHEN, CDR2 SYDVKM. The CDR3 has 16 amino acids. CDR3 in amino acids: CASRTTSVNTYNEQFF. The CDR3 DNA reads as TGTGCCAGCAGGACCACTAGCGTTAATACCTACAATGAGCAGTTCTTC.

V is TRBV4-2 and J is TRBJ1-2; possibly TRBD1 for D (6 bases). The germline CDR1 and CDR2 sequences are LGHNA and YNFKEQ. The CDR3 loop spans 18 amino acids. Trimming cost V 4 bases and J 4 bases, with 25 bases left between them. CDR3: CASSPHEGGVGARYGYTF. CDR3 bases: TGTGCCAGCAGCCCGCATGAGGGGGGCGTAGGGGCACGCTATGGCTACACCTTC.

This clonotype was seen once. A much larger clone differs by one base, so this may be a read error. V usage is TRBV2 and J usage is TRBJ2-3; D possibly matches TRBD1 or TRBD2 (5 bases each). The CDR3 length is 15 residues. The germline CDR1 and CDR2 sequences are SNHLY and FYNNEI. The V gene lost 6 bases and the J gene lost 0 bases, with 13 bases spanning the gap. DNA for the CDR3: TGTGCCAGCAGAGGGGACGTTAGGAGCACAGATACGCAGTATTTT. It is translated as CASRGDVRSTDTQYF.

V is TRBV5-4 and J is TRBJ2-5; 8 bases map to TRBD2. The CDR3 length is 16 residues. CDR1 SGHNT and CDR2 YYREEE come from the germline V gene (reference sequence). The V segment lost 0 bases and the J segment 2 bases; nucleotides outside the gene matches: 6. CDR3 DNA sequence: TGTGCCAGCAGCTTGGCACTAGCGGCGAAACAAGAGACCCAGTACTTC. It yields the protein CASSLALAAKQETQYF.

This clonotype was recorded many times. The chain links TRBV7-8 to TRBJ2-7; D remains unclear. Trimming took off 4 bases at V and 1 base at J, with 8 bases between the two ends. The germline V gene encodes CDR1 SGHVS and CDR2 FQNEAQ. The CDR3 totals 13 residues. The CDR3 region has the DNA TGTGCCAGCAGCTCCAGGACGTCCTACGAGCAGTACTTC. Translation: CASSSRTSYEQYF.

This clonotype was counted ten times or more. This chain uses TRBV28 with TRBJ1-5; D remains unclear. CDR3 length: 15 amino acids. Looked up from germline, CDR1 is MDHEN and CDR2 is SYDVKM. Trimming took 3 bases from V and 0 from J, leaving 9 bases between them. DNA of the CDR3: TGTGCCAGCAGTTTCGGGAGGGATAGCAATCAGCCCCAGCATTTT. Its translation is CASSFGRDSNQPQHF. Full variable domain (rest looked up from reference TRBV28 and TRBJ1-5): DVKVTQSSRYLVKRTGEKVFLECVQDMDHENMFWYRQDPGLGLRLIYFSYDVKMKEKGDIPEGYSVSREKKERFSLILESASTNQTSMYLCASSFGRDSNQPQHFGDGTRLSIL.

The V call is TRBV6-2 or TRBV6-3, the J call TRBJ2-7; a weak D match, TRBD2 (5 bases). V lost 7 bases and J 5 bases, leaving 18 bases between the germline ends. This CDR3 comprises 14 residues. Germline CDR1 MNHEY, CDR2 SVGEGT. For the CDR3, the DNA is TGTGCCAGCATCCCTTGGCAGAGGGCGAACGAGCAGTACTTC. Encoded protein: CASIPWQRANEQYF.

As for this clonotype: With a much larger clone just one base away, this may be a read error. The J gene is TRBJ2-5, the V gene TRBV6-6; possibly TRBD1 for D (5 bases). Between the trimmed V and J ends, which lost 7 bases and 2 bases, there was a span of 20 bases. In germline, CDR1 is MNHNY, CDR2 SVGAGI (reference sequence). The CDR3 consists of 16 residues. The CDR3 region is CASTSRWGSLQETQYF. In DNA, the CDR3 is TGTGCCAGCACGAGCAGGTGGGGCAGCCTACAAGAGACCCAGTACTTC.